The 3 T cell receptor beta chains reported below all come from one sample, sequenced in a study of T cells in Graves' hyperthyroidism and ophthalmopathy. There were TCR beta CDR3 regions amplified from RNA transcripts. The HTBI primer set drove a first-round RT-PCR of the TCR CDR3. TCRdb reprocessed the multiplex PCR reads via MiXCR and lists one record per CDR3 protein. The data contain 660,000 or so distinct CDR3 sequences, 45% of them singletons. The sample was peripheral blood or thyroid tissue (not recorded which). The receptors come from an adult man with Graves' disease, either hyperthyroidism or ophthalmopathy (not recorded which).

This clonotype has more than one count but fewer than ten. In nucleotides, the CDR3 is TGTGCCAGTAGTATACTGGGGACCCTCAATTCACCCCTCCACTTT. This gives the protein CASSILGTLNSPLHF. The chain links TRBV19 to TRBJ1-6, with D tentatively TRBD1 (5 bases). This CDR3 has 15 amino acids. In germline, CDR1 is LNHDA, CDR2 SQIVND (reference sequence). The V end was cut by 2 bases, the J end by 7 bases, with 12 bases between.

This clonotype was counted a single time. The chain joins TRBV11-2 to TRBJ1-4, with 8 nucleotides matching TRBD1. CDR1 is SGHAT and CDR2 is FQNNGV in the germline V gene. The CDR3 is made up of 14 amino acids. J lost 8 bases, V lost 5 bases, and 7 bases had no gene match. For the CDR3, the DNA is TGTGCCAGCAGCCAAGACAGGGGATGGGAAAAACTGTTTTTT. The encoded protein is CASSQDRGWEKLFF.

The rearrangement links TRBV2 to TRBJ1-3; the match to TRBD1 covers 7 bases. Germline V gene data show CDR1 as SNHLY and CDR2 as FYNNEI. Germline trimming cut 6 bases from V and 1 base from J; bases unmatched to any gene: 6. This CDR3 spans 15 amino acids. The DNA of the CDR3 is TGTGCCAGCAGCGCAGGGGGGTGGTCTGGAAACACCATATATTTT. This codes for CASSAGGWSGNTIYF.